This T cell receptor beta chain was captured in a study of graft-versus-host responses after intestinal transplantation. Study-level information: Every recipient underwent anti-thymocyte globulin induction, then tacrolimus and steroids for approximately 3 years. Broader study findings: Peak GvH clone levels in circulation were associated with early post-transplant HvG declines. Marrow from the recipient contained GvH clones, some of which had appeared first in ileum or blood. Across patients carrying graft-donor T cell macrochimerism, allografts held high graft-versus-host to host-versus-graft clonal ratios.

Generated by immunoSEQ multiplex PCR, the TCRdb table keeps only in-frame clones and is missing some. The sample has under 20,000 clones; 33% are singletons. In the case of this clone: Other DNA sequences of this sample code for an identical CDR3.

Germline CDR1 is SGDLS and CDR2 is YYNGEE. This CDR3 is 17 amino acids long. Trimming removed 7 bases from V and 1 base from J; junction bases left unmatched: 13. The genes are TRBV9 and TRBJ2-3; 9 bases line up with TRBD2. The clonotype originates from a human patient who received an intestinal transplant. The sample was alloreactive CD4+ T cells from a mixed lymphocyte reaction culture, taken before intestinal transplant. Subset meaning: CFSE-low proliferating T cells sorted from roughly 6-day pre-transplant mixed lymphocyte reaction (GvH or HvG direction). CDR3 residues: CASRGGAGVFGTDTQYF. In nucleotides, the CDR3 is TGTGCCAGCCGCGGGGGGGCCGGGGTTTTCGGCACAGATACGCAGTATTTT.